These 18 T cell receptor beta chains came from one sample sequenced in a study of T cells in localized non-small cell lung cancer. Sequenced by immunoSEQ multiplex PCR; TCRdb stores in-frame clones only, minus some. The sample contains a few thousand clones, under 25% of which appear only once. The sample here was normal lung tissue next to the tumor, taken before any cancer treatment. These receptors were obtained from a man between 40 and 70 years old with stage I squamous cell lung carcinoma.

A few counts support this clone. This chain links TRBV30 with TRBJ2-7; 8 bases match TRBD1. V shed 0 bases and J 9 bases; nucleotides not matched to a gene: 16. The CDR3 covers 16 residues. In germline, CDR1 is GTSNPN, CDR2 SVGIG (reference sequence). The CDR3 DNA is TGTGCCTGGAGTGTGGCTGGGACAGGTGGAACCCGTGGGCAGTACTTC. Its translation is CAWSVAGTGGTRGQYF.

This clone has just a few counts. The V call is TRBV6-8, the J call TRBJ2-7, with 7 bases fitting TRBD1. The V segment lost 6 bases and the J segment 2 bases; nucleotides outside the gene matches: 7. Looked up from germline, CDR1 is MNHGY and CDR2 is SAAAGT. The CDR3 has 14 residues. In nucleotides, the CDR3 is TGTGCCAGCAGGACGGACAGGTCCGCCTACGAGCAGTACTTC. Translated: CASRTDRSAYEQYF.

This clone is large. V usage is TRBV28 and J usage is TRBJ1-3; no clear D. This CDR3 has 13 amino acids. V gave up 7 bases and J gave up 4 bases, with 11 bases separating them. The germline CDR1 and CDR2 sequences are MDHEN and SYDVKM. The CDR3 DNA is TGTGCCAGCAATGGAAGTCCCGGAAACACCATATATTTT. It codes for CASNGSPGNTIYF.

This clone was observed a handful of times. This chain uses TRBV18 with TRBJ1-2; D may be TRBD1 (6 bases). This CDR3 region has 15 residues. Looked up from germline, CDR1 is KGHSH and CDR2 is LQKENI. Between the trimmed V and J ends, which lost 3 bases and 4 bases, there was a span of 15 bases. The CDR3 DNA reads TGTGCCAGCTCACCGGGGGGCAGCTGGGGCTATGGCTACACCTTC. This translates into CASSPGGSWGYGYTF. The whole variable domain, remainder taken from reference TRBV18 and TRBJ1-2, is NAGVMQNPRHLVRRRGQEARLRCSPMKGHSHVYWYRQLPEEGLKFMVYLQKENIIDESGMPKERFSAEFPKEGPSILRIQQVVRGDSAAYFCASSPGGSWGYGYTFGSGTRLTVV.

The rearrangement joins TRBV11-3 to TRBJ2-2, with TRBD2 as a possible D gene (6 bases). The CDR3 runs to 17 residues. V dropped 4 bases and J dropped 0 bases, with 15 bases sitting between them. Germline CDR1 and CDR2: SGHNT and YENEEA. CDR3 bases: TGTGCCAGCAGCTCAAACGGGGGTGCCGCGAACACCGGGGAGCTGTTTTTT. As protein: CASSSNGGAANTGELFF. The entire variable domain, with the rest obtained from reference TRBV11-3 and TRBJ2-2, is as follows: EAGVVQSPRYKIIEKKQPVAFWCNPISGHNTLYWYLQNLGQGPELLIRYENEEAVDDSQLPKDRFSAERLKGVDSTLKIQPAELGDSAVYLCASSSNGGAANTGELFFGEGSRLTVL.

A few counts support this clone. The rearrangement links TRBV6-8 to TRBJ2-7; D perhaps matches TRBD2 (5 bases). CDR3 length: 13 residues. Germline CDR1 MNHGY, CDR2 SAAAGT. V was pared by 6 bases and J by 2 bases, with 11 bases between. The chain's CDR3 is CASSFDYPYEQYF. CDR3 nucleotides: TGTGCCAGCAGCTTCGACTACCCCTACGAGCAGTACTTC.

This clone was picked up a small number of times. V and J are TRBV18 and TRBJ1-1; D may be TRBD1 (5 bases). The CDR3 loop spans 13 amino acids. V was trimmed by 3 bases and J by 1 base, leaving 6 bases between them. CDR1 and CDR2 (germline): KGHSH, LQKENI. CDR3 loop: CASSPGQNTEAFF. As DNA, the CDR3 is TGTGCCAGCTCACCGGGGCAGAACACTGAAGCTTTCTTT.

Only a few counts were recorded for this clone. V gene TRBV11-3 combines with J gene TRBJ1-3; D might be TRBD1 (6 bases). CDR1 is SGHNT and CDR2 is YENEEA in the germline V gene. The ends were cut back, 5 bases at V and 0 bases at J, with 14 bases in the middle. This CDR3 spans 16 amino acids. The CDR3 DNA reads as TGTGCCAGCAGCGTAGGACAGATGATCTCTGGAAACACCATATATTTT. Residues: CASSVGQMISGNTIYF.

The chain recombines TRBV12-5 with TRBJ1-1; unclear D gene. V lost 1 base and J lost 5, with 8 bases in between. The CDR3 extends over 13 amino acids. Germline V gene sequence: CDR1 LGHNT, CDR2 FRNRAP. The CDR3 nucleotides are TGTGCTAGTGGTTTGGGGGAATGGACTGAAGCTTTCTTT. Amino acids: CASGLGEWTEAFF.

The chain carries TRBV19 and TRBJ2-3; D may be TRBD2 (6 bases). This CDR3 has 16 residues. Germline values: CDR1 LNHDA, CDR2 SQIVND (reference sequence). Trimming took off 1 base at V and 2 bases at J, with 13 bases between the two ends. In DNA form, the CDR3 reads TGTGCCAGTAGTATAGTAGGCAGGGACTCCACAGATACGCAGTATTTT. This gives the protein CASSIVGRDSTDTQYF.

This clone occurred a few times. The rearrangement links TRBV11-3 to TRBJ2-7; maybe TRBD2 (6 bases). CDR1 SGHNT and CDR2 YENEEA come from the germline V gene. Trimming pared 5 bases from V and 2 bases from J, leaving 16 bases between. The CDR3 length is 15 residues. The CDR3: CASSPSGTFTYEQYF. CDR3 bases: TGTGCCAGCAGCCCCTCCGGGACTTTCACCTACGAGCAGTACTTC. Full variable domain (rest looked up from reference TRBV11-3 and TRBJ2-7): EAGVVQSPRYKIIEKKQPVAFWCNPISGHNTLYWYLQNLGQGPELLIRYENEEAVDDSQLPKDRFSAERLKGVDSTLKIQPAELGDSAVYLCASSPSGTFTYEQYFGPGTRLTVT.

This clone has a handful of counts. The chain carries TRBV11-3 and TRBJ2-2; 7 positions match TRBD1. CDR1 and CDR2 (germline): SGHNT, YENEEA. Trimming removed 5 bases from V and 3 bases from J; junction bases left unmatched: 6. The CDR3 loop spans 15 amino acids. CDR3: CASSPRTGDTGELFF. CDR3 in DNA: TGTGCCAGCAGCCCTCGGACAGGAGACACCGGGGAGCTGTTTTTT.

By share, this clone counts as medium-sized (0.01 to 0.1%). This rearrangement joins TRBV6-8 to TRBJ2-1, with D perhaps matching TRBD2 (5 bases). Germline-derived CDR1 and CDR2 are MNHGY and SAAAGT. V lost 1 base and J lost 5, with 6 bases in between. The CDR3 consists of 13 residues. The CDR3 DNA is TGTGCCAGCAGTTACTTGGGAGACAATGAGCAGTTCTTC. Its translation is CASSYLGDNEQFF.

CDR3 loop: CASTPLQAGDATEAFF. CDR3 in DNA: TGCGCCAGCACCCCCCTGCAGGCGGGAGACGCCACTGAAGCTTTCTTT. The rearrangement uses TRBV5-1 and TRBJ1-1; D remains ambiguous. In germline, CDR1 is SGHRS, CDR2 YFSETQ. CDR3 length: 16 residues. V was clipped by 6 bases and J by 4 bases, with 22 bases between them.

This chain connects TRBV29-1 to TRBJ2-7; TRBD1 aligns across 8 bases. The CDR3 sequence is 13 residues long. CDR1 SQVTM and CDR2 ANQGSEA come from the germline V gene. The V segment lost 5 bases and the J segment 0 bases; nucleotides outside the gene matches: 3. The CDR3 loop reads CSVKQGDSYEQYF. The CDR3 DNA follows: TGCAGCGTTAAACAGGGGGACTCCTACGAGCAGTACTTC.

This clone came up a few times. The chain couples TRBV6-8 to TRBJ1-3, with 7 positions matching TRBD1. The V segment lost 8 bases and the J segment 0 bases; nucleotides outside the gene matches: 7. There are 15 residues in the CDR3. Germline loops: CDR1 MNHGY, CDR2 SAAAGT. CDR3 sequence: CASSDRAHSGNTIYF. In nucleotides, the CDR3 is TGTGCCAGCTCCGACAGGGCCCACTCTGGAAACACCATATATTTT.

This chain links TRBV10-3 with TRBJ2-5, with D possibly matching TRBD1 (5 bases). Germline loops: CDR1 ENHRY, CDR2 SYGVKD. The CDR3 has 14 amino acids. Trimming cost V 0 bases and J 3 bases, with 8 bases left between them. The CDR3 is CAISESAGKETQYF. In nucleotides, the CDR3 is TGTGCCATCAGTGAGTCGGCAGGGAAAGAGACCCAGTACTTC.

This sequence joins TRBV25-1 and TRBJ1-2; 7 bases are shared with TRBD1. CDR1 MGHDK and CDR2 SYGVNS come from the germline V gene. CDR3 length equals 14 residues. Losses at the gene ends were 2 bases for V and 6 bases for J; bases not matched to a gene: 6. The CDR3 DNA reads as TGTGCCAGCAGTGAAGCAGGGGGAGCTAATGGCTACACCTTC. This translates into CASSEAGGANGYTF.